The TCR beta chain described here comes from a study of cytomegalovirus exposure and HLA in healthy donors. Points from the study as a whole: The classifier reportedly diagnosed cytomegalovirus status with high sensitivity and specificity.

V was cut by 6 bases and J by 1 base, with 4 bases left in between. Germline V gene data show CDR1 as MNHEY and CDR2 as SMNVEV (reference sequence). This CDR3 spans 13 amino acids. Note on this clone: Its matching antigen is unknown.

PCR amplification relied on 60 Vbeta primers (plus 13 Jbeta primers). Only in-frame clones appear in the TCRdb table, and some are missing; sequencing was by immunoSEQ multiplex PCR. The data contain more than 110,000 clones, roughly 70% of them singletons. Sample: PBMCs. This rearrangement joins TRBV27 to TRBJ2-6; D is unresolved. This receptor was obtained from a woman between 55 and 75 years old in good health and CMV-seropositive. The CDR3: CASSRSGANVLTF. CDR3 DNA: TGTGCCAGCAGCAGGTCTGGGGCCAACGTCCTGACTTTC.